These 15 T cell receptor beta chains share one sample of origin, sequenced in a study of regulatory T cells in long-lasting Graves disease. The time point is: newly diagnosed GD, antithyroid drugs for less than 3 months. Extracted RNA from PBMCs served as the source of the TCR library. Both iRepertoire HTBI primers and Arm-PCR of CDR3 regions were used to build the TCR beta libraries. TCRdb re-called the multiplex PCR reads through MiXCR, storing one row per CDR3 protein. Here the sample spans 680,000 or so distinct CDR3 sequences, 16% being singletons. This sample also appeared in a second study, on T cells in Graves' hyperthyroidism and ophthalmopathy.

Sequencing was performed on peripheral blood mononuclear cells (PBMCs), taken at new diagnosis, from a patient treated with antithyroid drugs. Receptors originate from a woman younger than 45 with Graves disease.

This clonotype occurred a few times. This chain connects TRBV24-1 to TRBJ2-1, with D possibly called TRBD1 or TRBD2 (5 bases each). V gave up 10 bases and J gave up 6 bases, with 18 bases separating them. This CDR3 comprises 14 residues. CDR1 is KGHDR, CDR2 SFDVKD, per germline. CDR3 coding DNA: TGTGCCACTACGACCGGGACCAGCCCCAATGAGCAGTTCTTC. Translated, it gives CATTTGTSPNEQFF.

This clonotype was detected only a few times. The chain links TRBV24-1 to TRBJ2-2; D perhaps matches TRBD2 (6 bases). The CDR3 spans 14 residues. Germline loops: CDR1 KGHDR, CDR2 SFDVKD. Trimming took off 6 bases at V and 1 base at J, with 8 bases between the two ends. The CDR3 DNA reads TGTGCCACCAGTATGGGACTGAACACCGGGGAGCTGTTTTTT. Its protein is CATSMGLNTGELFF.

This clonotype has a count of ten or more. The gene calls are TRBV11-2 and TRBJ2-7, with TRBD1 matching over 7 bases. Germline V gene data show CDR1 as SGHAT and CDR2 as FQNNGV. The CDR3 is made up of 13 amino acids. V was clipped by 5 bases and J by 3 bases; unmatched bases: 4. As DNA, the CDR3 is TGTGCCAGCAGCCGACAGGGTCGCTACGAGCAGTACTTC. This sequence encodes CASSRQGRYEQYF.

Many counts were recorded for this clonotype. The V gene is TRBV7-2, the J gene TRBJ2-7; 13 bases are shared with TRBD2. The CDR3 runs 17 residues. Germline CDR1 reads SGHTA; CDR2 reads FQGNSA. With 3 bases clipped from V and 5 bases from J, the junction kept 10 bases outside the gene matches. The CDR3 sequence: CASSLTGTSGIQNEQYF. Written as DNA, the CDR3 is TGTGCCAGCAGCTTGACCGGGACTAGCGGGATTCAGAACGAGCAGTACTTC.

In this sample, this clonotype turned up a few times. V usage is TRBV6-1 and J usage is TRBJ2-3; possible D gene TRBD1, 5 bases. The CDR3 consists of 15 residues. Trimming cost V 8 bases and J 0 bases, with 15 bases left between them. Germline CDR1 is MNHNS and CDR2 is SASEGT. CDR3 sequence reads: CASRGAGTSTDTQYF. The CDR3 DNA sequence: TGTGCCAGCCGTGGGGCTGGCACTAGCACAGATACGCAGTATTTT.

This chain uses TRBV29-1 with TRBJ1-2; a possible D gene is TRBD1 (6 bases). Trimming removed 2 bases at V and 3 bases at J, with 10 bases between. Germline V gives CDR1 SQVTM, CDR2 ANQGSEA. The CDR3 consists of 13 residues. The CDR3 protein is CSVERRTDYGYTF. The CDR3 coding sequence is TGCAGCGTTGAACGGCGGACAGACTATGGCTACACCTTC.

The chain employs TRBV19 and TRBJ1-5; 7 nucleotides match TRBD1. J lost 4 bases, V lost 8 bases, and 8 bases had no gene match. There are 14 residues in the CDR3. CDR1 is LNHDA, CDR2 SQIVND, per germline (reference sequence). This chain's CDR3 is CASRPAGGNQPQHF. CDR3 in DNA: TGTGCCAGTCGGCCGGCAGGGGGAAATCAGCCCCAGCATTTT.

In the case of this clonotype: A much larger clone sits a single nucleotide away, making a read error possible. This chain joins TRBV19 and TRBJ1-1, with 7 bases identical to TRBD1. The CDR3 covers 14 residues. Germline CDR1 reads LNHDA; CDR2 reads SQIVND (reference sequence). The CDR3 protein is CASNRGTMNTGAFF. Here the CDR3 DNA reads TGTGCCAGTAACAGGGGCACAATGAACACTGGAGCTTTCTTT.

In its sample, this clonotype was seen many times. One end of the junction varies from germline; a read error may be responsible. The chain employs TRBV5-1 and TRBJ2-7, with D hard to call. The CDR3 is made up of 14 amino acids. Germline-derived CDR1 and CDR2 are SGHRS and YFSETQ. The CDR3 sequence is CASSPAANSYEQYF. CDR3 nucleotides: TGTGCCAGCAGCCCGGCAGCAAACAGCTACGAGCAGTACTTC.

This clonotype was observed many times. V is TRBV28 and J is TRBJ1-2; D gene uncertain. This CDR3 region has 13 residues. Trimming stripped 6 bases from V and 4 bases from J, with 12 bases between. CDR1 is MDHEN and CDR2 is SYDVKM in the germline V gene. CDR3 in DNA: TGTGCCAGCAGATACCCGGGGAGCTATGGCTACACCTTC. Protein sequence: CASRYPGSYGYTF.

This clonotype was counted between two and nine times. The V gene is TRBV10-3, the J gene TRBJ2-7, with TRBD2 matching over 7 bases. Looked up from germline, CDR1 is ENHRY and CDR2 is SYGVKD. The V and J ends lost 3 bases and 4 bases, in that order; junction bases with no gene match: 6. This CDR3 has 14 amino acids. CDR3 nucleotide sequence: TGTGCCATCAGTGAATGGACTAGGTCGTACGAGCAGTACTTC. Its translation is CAISEWTRSYEQYF.

This clonotype was counted ten times or more. This chain uses TRBV20-1 with TRBJ1-1, with 12 bases lining up with TRBD1. Germline V gene sequence: CDR1 DFQATT, CDR2 SNEGSKA (reference sequence). The trim removed 3 bases at V and 1 base at J, leaving 12 bases unmatched. CDR3 length: 18 amino acids. The CDR3 DNA reads TGCAGTGCTAGGCCTTTCTGGGACAGGGGGCAGGCGAACACTGAAGCTTTCTTT. This sequence encodes CSARPFWDRGQANTEAFF.

This clonotype has a handful of counts. The rearrangement joins TRBV3-1 to TRBJ2-7; unclear D gene. This CDR3 comprises 15 residues. Germline V gene lookup returns CDR1 LGHDT and CDR2 YNNKEL (reference sequence). V was pared by 3 bases and J by 3 bases, with 15 bases between. CDR3 coding DNA: TGTGCCAGCAGCCACGGCGAGGCTCTCCACTACGAGCAGTACTTC. Translation gives CASSHGEALHYEQYF.

This clonotype has more than one count but fewer than ten. This may come from a read error, since a much larger clone is one base off. The chain uses TRBV29-1 and TRBJ2-7; weak D call: TRBD2 (5 bases). This CDR3 has 11 residues. The germline V gene encodes CDR1 SQVTM and CDR2 ANQGSEA. The CDR3: CGVDRGYEQYF. The CDR3 nucleotides read TGCGGCGTTGATCGGGGATACGAGCAGTACTTC.

In its sample, this clonotype was seen many times. The chain links TRBV24-1 to TRBJ1-5; no clear D gene. The germline V and J ends were trimmed by 4 bases and 3 bases, with 3 bases remaining between them. Germline V gene lookup returns CDR1 KGHDR and CDR2 SFDVKD. The CDR3 covers 12 residues. CDR3 DNA: TGTGCCACCAGTGAGTCCAATCAGCCCCAGCATTTT. Protein product: CATSESNQPQHF.